The rows below give T cell receptor beta chains drawn from one sample of a study of blood T cells in healthy people across ages. TCRdb called the 5' RACE reads again in MiXCR, with one record for every CDR3 protein. This table has 1.2 million to 1.5 million distinct CDR3 sequences, 55% to 75% appearing once. Sequenced material: blood. Receptors originate from a man between 18 and 29 years old in good health. CDR3s include the opening cysteine and the closing phenylalanine or tryptophan. The D gene is left open where the match is weak. Clone size, where shown, is once, few, many, or a class for clones that have expanded.

CDR3 protein: CSASLYSYEQYF; CDR3 DNA: TGCAGTGCTAGCCTCTACTCCTACGAGCAGTACTTC; D gene: .; clone size: .; V gene: TRBV20-1; J gene: TRBJ2-7
CDR3 protein: CASSPRVRGGPQYF; CDR3 DNA: TGTGCCAGCAGCCCCCGTGTTAGGGGGGGCCCGCAGTATTTT; D gene: .; clone size: .; V gene: TRBV7-9; J gene: TRBJ2-3
CDR3 protein: CSAGGPGLTFYEQYF; CDR3 DNA: TGCAGTGCTGGAGGTCCGGGACTAACTTTCTACGAGCAGTACTTC; D gene: TRBD2; clone size: .; V gene: TRBV20-1; J gene: TRBJ2-7
CDR3 protein: CSVVGDLPNYGYTF; CDR3 DNA: TGCAGCGTTGTAGGGGATCTACCTAACTATGGCTACACCTTC; D gene: .; clone size: few; V gene: TRBV29-1; J gene: TRBJ1-2
CDR3 protein: CASNPDSSSYNEQYF; CDR3 DNA: TGTGCCAGCAATCCGGACAGTTCCTCCTACAATGAGCAGTACTTC; D gene: .; clone size: once; V gene: TRBV12-3/TRBV12-4; J gene: TRBJ2-7
CDR3 protein: CSATRSNEQYF; CDR3 DNA: TGCAGTGCAACCCGCTCCAACGAGCAGTACTTC; D gene: .; clone size: once; V gene: TRBV20-1; J gene: TRBJ2-7
CDR3 protein: CASSLGVIGYTF; CDR3 DNA: TGTGCCAGCAGCTTAGGTGTCATTGGCTACACCTTC; D gene: .; clone size: few; V gene: TRBV11-2; J gene: TRBJ1-2
CDR3 protein: CASSRPPSNTEAFF; CDR3 DNA: TGTGCCAGCAGCCGACCACCCAGTAACACTGAAGCTTTCTTT; D gene: .; clone size: once; V gene: TRBV7-9; J gene: TRBJ1-1
CDR3 protein: CASSQNRQGASDTQYF; CDR3 DNA: TGCGCCAGCAGCCAAAACCGACAGGGGGCTTCAGATACGCAGTATTTT; D gene: TRBD1; clone size: once; V gene: TRBV4-1; J gene: TRBJ2-3
CDR3 protein: CAWSEGVAEAFF; CDR3 DNA: TGTGCCTGGAGTGAGGGGGTCGCTGAAGCTTTCTTT; D gene: .; clone size: .; V gene: TRBV30; J gene: TRBJ1-1
CDR3 protein: CASSSTSGGAKNIQYF; CDR3 DNA: TGTGCCAGCAGCTCTACTAGCGGGGGCGCCAAAAACATTCAGTACTTC; D gene: TRBD2; clone size: .; V gene: TRBV7-2; J gene: TRBJ2-4
CDR3 protein: CASSLQSGVTGELFF; CDR3 DNA: TGTGCCAGCAGCTTACAAAGCGGGGTAACCGGGGAGCTGTTTTTT; D gene: TRBD2; clone size: .; V gene: TRBV7-2; J gene: TRBJ2-2
CDR3 protein: CASRWQINQPQHF; CDR3 DNA: TGTGCCAGCCGTTGGCAGATTAATCAGCCCCAGCATTTT; D gene: .; clone size: .; V gene: TRBV27; J gene: TRBJ1-5
CDR3 protein: CASSLEANRKFF; CDR3 DNA: TGCGCCAGCAGCTTGGAGGCCAACCGCAAGTTCTTC; D gene: .; clone size: few; V gene: TRBV5-1; J gene: TRBJ2-1
CDR3 protein: CASSEVTRVQETQYF; CDR3 DNA: TGTGCCAGCAGTGAAGTGACGCGGGTCCAAGAGACCCAGTACTTC; D gene: .; clone size: .; V gene: TRBV27; J gene: TRBJ2-5
CDR3 protein: CASSQDMVSYEQYF; CDR3 DNA: TGCGCCAGCAGCCAAGATATGGTTTCCTACGAGCAGTACTTC; D gene: .; clone size: .; V gene: TRBV4-3; J gene: TRBJ2-7
CDR3 protein: CASSQVVGQDWNQYF; CDR3 DNA: TGCGCCAGCAGCCAAGTGGTGGGGCAGGACTGGAACCAGTACTTC; D gene: .; clone size: .; V gene: TRBV4-1; J gene: TRBJ2-5
CDR3 protein: CASSLYLAGQNEQFF; CDR3 DNA: TGCGCCAGCAGCTTGTACCTAGCGGGACAAAATGAGCAGTTCTTC; D gene: TRBD2; clone size: .; V gene: TRBV5-1; J gene: TRBJ2-1
CDR3 protein: CASSSPDVGAEQFF; CDR3 DNA: TGCGCCAGCAGCTCCCCAGATGTAGGTGCTGAGCAGTTCTTC; D gene: .; clone size: .; V gene: TRBV5-1; J gene: TRBJ2-1
CDR3 protein: CASSDLRRTNQPQHF; CDR3 DNA: TGTGCCAGCAGTGATTTAAGACGGACTAATCAGCCCCAGCATTTT; D gene: .; clone size: .; V gene: TRBV6-1; J gene: TRBJ1-5
CDR3 protein: CASSLPKWDYGYTF; CDR3 DNA: TGTGCCAGCAGCTTACCCAAGTGGGACTATGGCTACACCTTC; D gene: .; clone size: .; V gene: TRBV7-9; J gene: TRBJ1-2
CDR3 protein: CASSLASYVLLNYGYTF; CDR3 DNA: TGTGCCAGCAGCTTAGCCAGCTACGTCCTCCTTAACTATGGCTACACCTTC; D gene: .; clone size: .; V gene: TRBV13; J gene: TRBJ1-2
CDR3 protein: CASSPPGGQGSYEQYF; CDR3 DNA: TGTGCCAGCAGCCCTCCCGGGGGGCAAGGGTCCTACGAGCAGTACTTC; D gene: .; clone size: few; V gene: TRBV7-9; J gene: TRBJ2-7
CDR3 protein: CASKSGRTNTGELFF; CDR3 DNA: TGCGCCAGCAAAAGCGGGAGGACCAACACCGGGGAGCTGTTTTTT; D gene: TRBD2; clone size: .; V gene: TRBV5-1; J gene: TRBJ2-2
CDR3 protein: CASSPGGQGVWDTEAFF; CDR3 DNA: TGTGCCAGCAGCCCTGGGGGACAGGGGGTTTGGGACACTGAAGCTTTCTTT; D gene: TRBD1; clone size: .; V gene: TRBV5-5; J gene: TRBJ1-1
CDR3 protein: CASRRENYSNQPQHF; CDR3 DNA: TGTGCCAGCAGGAGAGAAAATTACTCCAATCAGCCCCAGCATTTT; D gene: .; clone size: few; V gene: TRBV6-2/TRBV6-3; J gene: TRBJ1-5
CDR3 protein: CSVGNPGNRGYEQYF; CDR3 DNA: TGCAGCGTTGGAAATCCAGGGAACAGGGGCTACGAGCAGTACTTC; D gene: TRBD1; clone size: .; V gene: TRBV29-1; J gene: TRBJ2-7
CDR3 protein: CASSVDWDACEQYF; CDR3 DNA: TGTGCCAGCAGCGTAGATTGGGACGCGTGCGAGCAGTACTTC; D gene: .; clone size: .; V gene: TRBV11-2; J gene: TRBJ2-7
CDR3 protein: CATSSVLGREGGNYGYTF; CDR3 DNA: TGTGCCACCAGCAGCGTGCTAGGAAGGGAGGGAGGTAACTATGGCTACACCTTC; D gene: .; clone size: .; V gene: TRBV15; J gene: TRBJ1-2
CDR3 protein: CASSEVGLYNEQFF; CDR3 DNA: TGCGCCAGCAGTGAGGTCGGCCTTTACAATGAGCAGTTCTTC; D gene: .; clone size: .; V gene: TRBV10-2; J gene: TRBJ2-1
CDR3 protein: CASSQEPSGGSYEQYF; CDR3 DNA: TGTGCCAGCAGCCAAGAGCCTAGCGGGGGCTCCTACGAGCAGTACTTC; D gene: TRBD2; clone size: medium-sized; V gene: TRBV4-2; J gene: TRBJ2-7
CDR3 protein: CATGGGANIQYF; CDR3 DNA: TGTGCCACCGGCGGGGGGGCAAACATTCAGTACTTC; D gene: TRBD2; clone size: .; V gene: TRBV15; J gene: TRBJ2-4
CDR3 protein: CAWSPGTPNLNEQFF; CDR3 DNA: TGTGCCTGGAGCCCCGGGACTCCAAATCTCAATGAGCAGTTCTTC; D gene: .; clone size: .; V gene: TRBV30; J gene: TRBJ2-1
CDR3 protein: CASSTEMNYGYTF; CDR3 DNA: TGTGCCAGCAGCACAGAGATGAACTATGGCTACACCTTC; D gene: .; clone size: .; V gene: TRBV25-1; J gene: TRBJ1-2
CDR3 protein: CASRTDGYEQYF; CDR3 DNA: TGCGCCAGCAGAACGGACGGATACGAGCAGTACTTC; D gene: .; clone size: few; V gene: TRBV5-1; J gene: TRBJ2-7
CDR3 protein: CASSLGDYYGYTF; CDR3 DNA: TGCGCCAGCAGCTTGGGGGATTACTATGGCTACACCTTC; D gene: .; clone size: once; V gene: TRBV5-1; J gene: TRBJ1-2
CDR3 protein: CASAEGQGASDEQFF; CDR3 DNA: TGTGCCAGCGCCGAAGGGCAGGGGGCTTCTGATGAGCAGTTCTTC; D gene: TRBD1; clone size: .; V gene: TRBV4-2; J gene: TRBJ2-1
CDR3 protein: CSARAGKGYNEQFF; CDR3 DNA: TGCAGTGCTAGAGCGGGGAAGGGATACAATGAGCAGTTCTTC; D gene: .; clone size: few; V gene: TRBV20-1; J gene: TRBJ2-1
CDR3 protein: CASEDRGTEKLFF; CDR3 DNA: TGTGCCAGCGAGGACAGGGGTACTGAAAAACTGTTTTTT; D gene: TRBD1; clone size: .; V gene: TRBV2; J gene: TRBJ1-4
CDR3 protein: CASTPWDSQDEAFF; CDR3 DNA: TGCGCCAGCACTCCGTGGGACAGCCAAGATGAAGCTTTCTTT; D gene: TRBD1; clone size: .; V gene: TRBV5-1; J gene: TRBJ1-1
CDR3 protein: CASTRAGLAPYEQYF; CDR3 DNA: TGTGCCAGCACCCGAGCGGGACTAGCCCCGTACGAGCAGTACTTC; D gene: TRBD2; clone size: few; V gene: TRBV11-2; J gene: TRBJ2-7
CDR3 protein: CASSLGRGQGLLTEAFF; CDR3 DNA: TGTGCCAGCAGCTTAGGCCGGGGACAGGGTTTATTAACTGAAGCTTTCTTT; D gene: TRBD1; clone size: once; V gene: TRBV7-9; J gene: TRBJ1-1
CDR3 protein: CASSSLGQGLSSGANVLTF; CDR3 DNA: TGTGCCAGCAGCTCCCTAGGACAGGGGCTGTCATCTGGGGCCAACGTCCTGACTTTC; D gene: TRBD1; clone size: .; V gene: TRBV7-9; J gene: TRBJ2-6
CDR3 protein: CASSRQGIGDGYTF; CDR3 DNA: TGTGCCAGCAGTCGACAGGGGATCGGAGATGGCTACACCTTC; D gene: TRBD1; clone size: .; V gene: TRBV6-5; J gene: TRBJ1-2
CDR3 protein: CSANREHGSYNEQFF; CDR3 DNA: TGCAGTGCGAACAGGGAACATGGGTCCTACAATGAGCAGTTCTTC; D gene: .; clone size: .; V gene: TRBV20-1; J gene: TRBJ2-1
CDR3 protein: CASSLLGQRALNYGYTF; CDR3 DNA: TGTGCCAGCAGCTTACTTGGTCAGAGGGCGCTAAACTATGGCTACACCTTC; D gene: .; clone size: .; V gene: TRBV7-2; J gene: TRBJ1-2
CDR3 protein: CASSRTGGSTNEKLFF; CDR3 DNA: TGTGCCAGCAGCCGTACAGGGGGATCAACTAATGAAAAACTGTTTTTT; D gene: TRBD1; clone size: .; V gene: TRBV7-2; J gene: TRBJ1-4
CDR3 protein: CASNPGGNQETQYF; CDR3 DNA: TGTGCCAGCAACCCGGGGGGGAACCAAGAGACCCAGTACTTC; D gene: TRBD2; clone size: few; V gene: TRBV12-3/TRBV12-4; J gene: TRBJ2-5
CDR3 protein: CSVDRIMEFRGEQYF; CDR3 DNA: TGCAGCGTTGACCGGATAATGGAGTTCCGGGGCGAGCAGTACTTC; D gene: .; clone size: few; V gene: TRBV29-1; J gene: TRBJ2-7
CDR3 protein: CASSTERLDEQYF; CDR3 DNA: TGTGCCAGCAGCACGGAGAGGCTCGATGAGCAGTACTTC; D gene: .; clone size: .; V gene: TRBV2; J gene: TRBJ2-7
CDR3 protein: CASHNPGLAYEQYF; CDR3 DNA: TGTGCCAGCCATAACCCGGGACTAGCCTACGAGCAGTACTTC; D gene: TRBD2; clone size: few; V gene: TRBV6-2/TRBV6-3; J gene: TRBJ2-7
CDR3 protein: CASAGEGYGYTF; CDR3 DNA: TGTGCCAGCGCAGGAGAAGGGTATGGCTACACCTTC; D gene: .; clone size: once; V gene: TRBV12-3/TRBV12-4; J gene: TRBJ1-2
CDR3 protein: CATSSDGGGELFF; CDR3 DNA: TGTGCCACCAGCAGTGACGGGGGCGGGGAGCTGTTTTTT; D gene: .; clone size: .; V gene: TRBV15; J gene: TRBJ2-2
CDR3 protein: CATAPGDRLYEQYF; CDR3 DNA: TGTGCCACCGCCCCCGGGGACAGGCTCTACGAGCAGTACTTC; D gene: TRBD1; clone size: .; V gene: TRBV15; J gene: TRBJ2-7
CDR3 protein: CASSFPGTPYF; CDR3 DNA: TGTGCCAGCAGCTTCCCCGGGACACCGTACTTC; D gene: .; clone size: .; V gene: TRBV21-1; J gene: TRBJ2-4